These 10 T cell receptor beta chains originate from one sample sequenced in a study of CD8 T cells in Susac syndrome. Reverse transcription of about 0.5 to 1 ug RNA was carried out with random hexamers. TCRdb independently ran MiXCR on the immunoSEQ multiplex PCR reads; one entry per CDR3 protein. The sample carries 300,000 to 350,000 distinct CDR3 sequences, just over 90% recorded once. The sample was CD4+ T cells from PBMCs. These receptors were collected from a human donor with multiple sclerosis.

The chain uses TRBV7-2 and TRBJ1-2; D unresolved. This CDR3 contains 14 residues. Looked up from germline, CDR1 is SGHTA and CDR2 is FQGNSA. V lost 0 bases and J lost 4, with 9 bases in between. The CDR3 bases are TGTGCCAGCAGCTTAGCGAACCAGCTCTATGGCTACACCTTC. This sequence encodes CASSLANQLYGYTF.

This chain connects TRBV15 to TRBJ2-2, with TRBD2 matching over 8 bases. Germline lookup yields CDR1 LNHNV and CDR2 YYDKDF (reference sequence). The CDR3 loop spans 18 amino acids. The V and J ends lost 0 bases and 3 bases, in that order; junction bases with no gene match: 9. The CDR3 DNA is TGTGCCACCAGCAGAGATCTAGCGGGCCTGGAGGACACCGGGGAGCTGTTTTTT. It encodes CATSRDLAGLEDTGELFF.

The rearrangement joins TRBV2 to TRBJ2-3; D unclear. Germline V CDR1 and CDR2: SNHLY, FYNNEI. V was cut by 4 bases and J by 1 base, with 9 bases left in between. There are 14 residues in the CDR3. Here the CDR3 reads CASSATRGTDTQYF. In DNA form, the CDR3 reads TGTGCCAGCAGTGCGACACGGGGCACAGATACGCAGTATTTT.

The chain recombines TRBV7-9 with TRBJ1-1, with 8 bases identical to TRBD1. CDR3 length equals 15 residues. V dropped 5 bases and J dropped 1; count of bases not matched to a gene: 6. Germline V gene lookup returns CDR1 SEHNR and CDR2 FQNEAQ (reference sequence). CDR3 DNA: TGTGCCAGCAGCCCCAGACAGGGGCGGAACACTGAAGCTTTCTTT. This sequence encodes CASSPRQGRNTEAFF.

This chain links TRBV7-2 with TRBJ2-4; 9 nucleotides line up with TRBD2. Germline V gene lookup returns CDR1 SGHTA and CDR2 FQGNSA. Trimming removed 1 base from V and 0 bases from J; junction bases left unmatched: 7. The CDR3 contains 18 residues. Here the CDR3 reads CASSLEMARGGAKNIQYF. The CDR3 bases are TGTGCCAGCAGCTTAGAAATGGCGCGGGGGGGAGCCAAAAACATTCAGTACTTC.

V is TRBV7-9 and J is TRBJ2-1; 7 bases line up with TRBD2. The CDR3 runs to 15 residues. V dropped 5 bases and J dropped 9; count of bases not matched to a gene: 13. In germline, CDR1 is SEHNR, CDR2 FQNEAQ (reference sequence). The CDR3 DNA reads TGTGCCAGCAGCACCTTCGCGGGAGTACGGGCTGAGCAGTTCTTC. Protein product: CASSTFAGVRAEQFF.

J is TRBJ2-7 and V is TRBV3-1, with 7 bases matching TRBD2. CDR1 and CDR2 from the germline V gene are LGHDT and YNNKEL (reference sequence). The CDR3 is made up of 14 amino acids. The ends lost 7 bases at V and 4 bases at J; junction bases unmatched: 10. In DNA form, the CDR3 reads TGTGCCAGCACCAAGCGGGGCGCTCCGTACGAGCAGTACTTC. Amino acid sequence: CASTKRGAPYEQYF.

V usage is TRBV6-6 and J usage is TRBJ1-4; 9 bases line up with TRBD1. The CDR3 sequence is 14 residues long. From germline, CDR1 is MNHNY and CDR2 SVGAGI (reference sequence). Trimming removed 10 bases from V and 6 bases from J; junction bases left unmatched: 9. This CDR3 is CATSRRDRDEKLFF. The CDR3 nucleotides read TGTGCCACCTCACGGCGGGACAGGGATGAAAAACTGTTTTTT.

This chain uses TRBV6-2 or TRBV6-3 with TRBJ1-2, with a weak D call TRBD1 (6 bases). Germline V gene lookup returns CDR1 MNHEY and CDR2 SVGEGT. The CDR3 spans 13 residues. The V end lost 6 bases, the J end lost 8 bases, and 16 bases lay between the germline ends. CDR3 residues: CASSPNRAFGYTF. The DNA of the CDR3 is TGTGCCAGCAGCCCAAACAGGGCATTCGGCTACACCTTC.

This chain joins TRBV5-6 and TRBJ2-7; D possibly corresponds to TRBD2 (6 bases). V gave up 4 bases and J gave up 1 base, with 12 bases separating them. CDR1 and CDR2 from the germline V gene are SGHDT and YYEEEE. The CDR3 length is 14 residues. CDR3 loop: CASSHLGTSYEQYF. In DNA, the CDR3 is TGTGCCAGCAGCCATCTAGGGACTTCCTACGAGCAGTACTTC.